This TCR beta chain was profiled in a study of cytomegalovirus exposure and HLA in healthy donors. Across the whole study: The 100 million to 140 million unique TCR beta sequences, from roughly 170 million T cells, were found by an earlier analysis. Study-wide points: V- and J-gene trimming of TCR beta was linked (in a later analysis) to a missense DCLRE1C variant. In an earlier analysis, productive rearrangement rates for most beta V segments clustered near 87% or 30%. Altogether, about 160 TCR beta chains were recorded as cytomegalovirus-associated.

The length of the CDR3 is 11 residues. The ends were cut back, 7 bases at V and 10 bases at J, with 8 bases in the middle. Germline V lookup: CDR1 MNHNS, CDR2 SASEGT. The sample holds one count of this clone. Its target is unknown. This PCR relied on a set of 60 Vbeta primers and 13 Jbeta primers. Sequencing was performed with immunoSEQ multiplex PCR; in TCRdb, only in-frame clones are kept and a portion is missing. The data contain tens of thousands of clones, 83% of them singletons. The gene calls are TRBV6-1 and TRBJ1-6; D remains ambiguous. This TCR was recovered from a man aged 30 to 39 in good health and CMV-seronegative. The sample consisted of PBMCs. In DNA form, the CDR3 reads TGTGCCAGCACTCGAGGATCACCCCTCCACTTT. Protein sequence: CASTRGSPLHF.